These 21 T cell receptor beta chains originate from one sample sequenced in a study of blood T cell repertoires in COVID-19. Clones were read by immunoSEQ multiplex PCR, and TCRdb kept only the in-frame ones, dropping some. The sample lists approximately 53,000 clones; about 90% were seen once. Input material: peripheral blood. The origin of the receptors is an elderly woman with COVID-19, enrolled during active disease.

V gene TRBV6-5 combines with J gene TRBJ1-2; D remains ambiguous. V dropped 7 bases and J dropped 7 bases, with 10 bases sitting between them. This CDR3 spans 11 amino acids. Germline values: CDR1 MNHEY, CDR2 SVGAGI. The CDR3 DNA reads TGTGCCAGCATTACGGGGATTGGCTACACCTTC. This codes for CASITGIGYTF.

This CDR3 reads CSVEMTGLAGSSYEQYF. CDR3 DNA sequence: TGCAGCGTTGAGATGACCGGACTAGCGGGTAGCTCCTACGAGCAGTACTTC. The rearrangement joins TRBV29-1 to TRBJ2-7; 11 bases align to TRBD2. Trimming at V came to 3 bases and at J to 0 bases, leaving 10 bases not matched to a gene. Per germline, CDR1 SQVTM and CDR2 ANQGSEA. The CDR3 extends over 17 amino acids.

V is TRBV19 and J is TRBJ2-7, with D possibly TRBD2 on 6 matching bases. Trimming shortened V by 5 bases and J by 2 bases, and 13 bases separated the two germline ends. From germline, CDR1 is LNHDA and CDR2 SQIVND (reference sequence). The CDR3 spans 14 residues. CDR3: CASSRGTGPYEQYF. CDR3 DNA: TGTGCCAGTAGTCGGGGGACCGGGCCCTACGAGCAGTACTTC. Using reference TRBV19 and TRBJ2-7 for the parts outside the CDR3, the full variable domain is DGGITQSPKYLFRKEGQNVTLSCEQNLNHDAMYWYRQDPGQGLRLIYYSQIVNDFQKGDIAEGYSVSREKKESFPLTVTSAQKNPTAFYLCASSRGTGPYEQYFGPGTRLTVT.

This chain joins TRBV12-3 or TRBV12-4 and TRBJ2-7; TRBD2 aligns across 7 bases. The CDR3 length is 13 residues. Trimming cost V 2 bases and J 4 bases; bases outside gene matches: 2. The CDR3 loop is CASSLSRGYEQYF. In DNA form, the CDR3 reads TGTGCCAGCAGTTTATCGCGGGGGTACGAGCAGTACTTC.

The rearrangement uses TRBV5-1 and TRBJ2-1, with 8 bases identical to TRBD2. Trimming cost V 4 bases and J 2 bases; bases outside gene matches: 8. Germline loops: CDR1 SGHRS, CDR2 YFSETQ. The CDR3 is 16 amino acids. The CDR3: CASSGVAGLTYNEQFF. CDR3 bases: TGCGCCAGCAGCGGGGTAGCGGGGTTAACCTACAATGAGCAGTTCTTC.

The CDR3 loop is CASSLGGEKLFF. As DNA, the CDR3 is TGTGCCAGCAGCTTAGGCGGTGAAAAACTGTTTTTT. This rearrangement joins TRBV5-6 to TRBJ1-4; D is undetermined. Germline V CDR1 and CDR2: SGHDT, YYEEEE. Trimming removed 2 bases at V and 7 bases at J, with 6 bases between. The CDR3 runs to 12 residues.

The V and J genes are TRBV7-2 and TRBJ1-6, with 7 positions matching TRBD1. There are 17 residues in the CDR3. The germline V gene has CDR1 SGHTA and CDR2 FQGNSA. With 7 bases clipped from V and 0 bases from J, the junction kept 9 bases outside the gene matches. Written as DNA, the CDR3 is TGTGCCAGCAAGTTACAGGGGTCGAGCTCCTATAATTCACCCCTCCACTTT. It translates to CASKLQGSSSYNSPLHF.

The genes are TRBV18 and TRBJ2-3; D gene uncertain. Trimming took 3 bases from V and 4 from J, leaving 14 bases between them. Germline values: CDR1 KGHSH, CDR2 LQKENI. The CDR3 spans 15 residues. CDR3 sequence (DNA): TGTGCCAGCTCACCTTCAAGAGAGCGTGCAGATACGCAGTATTTT. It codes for CASSPSRERADTQYF.

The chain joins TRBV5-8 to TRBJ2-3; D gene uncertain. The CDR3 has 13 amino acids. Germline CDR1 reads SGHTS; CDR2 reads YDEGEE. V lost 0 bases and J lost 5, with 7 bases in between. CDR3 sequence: CASSLGERDTQYF. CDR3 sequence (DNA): TGTGCCAGCAGCTTGGGTGAGCGAGATACGCAGTATTTT.

The CDR3 spells CASSPGEQPQHF. CDR3 nucleotide sequence: TGTGCCAGCAGTCCCGGGGAGCAGCCCCAGCATTTT. This rearrangement joins TRBV28 to TRBJ1-5; D not resolved. The CDR3 loop spans 12 amino acids. Germline V gene lookup returns CDR1 MDHEN and CDR2 SYDVKM. V was pared by 5 bases and J by 7 bases, with 9 bases between.

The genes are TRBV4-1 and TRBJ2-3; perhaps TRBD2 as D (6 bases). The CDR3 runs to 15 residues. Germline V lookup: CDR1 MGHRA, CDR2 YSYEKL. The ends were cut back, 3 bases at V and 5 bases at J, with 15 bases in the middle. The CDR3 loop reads CASSQRLEEKDTQYF. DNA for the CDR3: TGCGCCAGCAGCCAGAGACTAGAAGAGAAAGATACGCAGTATTTT.

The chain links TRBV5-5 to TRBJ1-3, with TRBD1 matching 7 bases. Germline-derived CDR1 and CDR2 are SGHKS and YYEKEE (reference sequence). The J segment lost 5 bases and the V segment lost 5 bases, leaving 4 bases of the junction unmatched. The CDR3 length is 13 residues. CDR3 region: CASSEGARNTIYF. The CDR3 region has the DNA TGTGCCAGCAGTGAGGGGGCGAGAAACACCATATATTTT.

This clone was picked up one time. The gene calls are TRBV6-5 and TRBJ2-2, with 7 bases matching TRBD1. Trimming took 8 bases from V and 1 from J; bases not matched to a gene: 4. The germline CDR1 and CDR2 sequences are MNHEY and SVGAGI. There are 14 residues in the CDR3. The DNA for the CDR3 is TGTGCCAGCCCGAGGGACAGGAACACCGGGGAGCTGTTTTTT. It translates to CASPRDRNTGELFF.

CDR3 region: CASSRDRGRAGELFF. The DNA of the CDR3 is TGTGCCAGCAGTCGGGACAGGGGGCGAGCCGGGGAGCTGTTTTTT. The rearrangement uses TRBV5-5 and TRBJ2-2; TRBD1 matches 12 bases. Trimming took 5 bases from V and 6 from J; bases not matched to a gene: 5. The CDR3 consists of 15 residues. Germline values: CDR1 SGHKS, CDR2 YYEKEE (reference sequence).

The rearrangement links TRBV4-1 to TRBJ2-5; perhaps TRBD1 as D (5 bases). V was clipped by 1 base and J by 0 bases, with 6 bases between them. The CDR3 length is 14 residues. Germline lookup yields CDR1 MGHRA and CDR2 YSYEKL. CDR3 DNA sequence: TGCGCCAGCAGCCAAGGACAGTACCAAGAGACCCAGTACTTC. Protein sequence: CASSQGQYQETQYF.

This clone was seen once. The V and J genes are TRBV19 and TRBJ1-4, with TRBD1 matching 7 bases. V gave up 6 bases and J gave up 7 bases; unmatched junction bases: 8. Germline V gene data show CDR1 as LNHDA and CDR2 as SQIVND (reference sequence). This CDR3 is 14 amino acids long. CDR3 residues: CASSRDRQTEKLFF. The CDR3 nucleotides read TGTGCCAGTAGCCGGGACAGACAGACTGAAAAACTGTTTTTT.

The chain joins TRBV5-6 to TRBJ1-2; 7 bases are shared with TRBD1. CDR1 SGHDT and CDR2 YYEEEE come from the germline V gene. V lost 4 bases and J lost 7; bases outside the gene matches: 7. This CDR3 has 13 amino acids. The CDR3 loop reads CASSKDRLGGYTF. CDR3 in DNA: TGTGCCAGCAGCAAGGACAGGTTGGGTGGCTACACCTTC.

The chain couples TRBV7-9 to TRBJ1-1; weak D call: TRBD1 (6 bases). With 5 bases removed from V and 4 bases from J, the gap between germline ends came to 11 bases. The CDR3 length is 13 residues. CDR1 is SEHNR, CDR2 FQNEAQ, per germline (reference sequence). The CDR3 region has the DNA TGTGCCAGCAGCAACACAGGGTTCACTGAAGCTTTCTTT. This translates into CASSNTGFTEAFF.

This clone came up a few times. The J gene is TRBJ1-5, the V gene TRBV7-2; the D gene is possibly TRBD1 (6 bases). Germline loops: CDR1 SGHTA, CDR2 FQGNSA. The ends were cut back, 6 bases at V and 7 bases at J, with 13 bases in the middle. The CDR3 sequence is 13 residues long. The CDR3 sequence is CASSSAQGQPQHF. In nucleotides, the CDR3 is TGTGCCAGCAGTTCGGCCCAGGGGCAGCCCCAGCATTTT.

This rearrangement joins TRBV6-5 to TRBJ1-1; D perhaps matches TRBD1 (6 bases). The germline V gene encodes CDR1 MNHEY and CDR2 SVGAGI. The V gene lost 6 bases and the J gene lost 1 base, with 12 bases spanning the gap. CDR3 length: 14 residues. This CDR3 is CASRVGHGNTEAFF. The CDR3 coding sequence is TGTGCCAGCAGGGTGGGACATGGGAACACTGAAGCTTTCTTT.

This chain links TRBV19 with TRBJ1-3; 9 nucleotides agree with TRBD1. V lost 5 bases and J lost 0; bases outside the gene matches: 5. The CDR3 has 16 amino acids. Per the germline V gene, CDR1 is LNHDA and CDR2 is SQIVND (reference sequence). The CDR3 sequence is CASSLGTGTSGNTIYF. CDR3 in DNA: TGTGCCAGTAGTTTGGGGACAGGGACCTCTGGAAACACCATATATTTT.